Below, one TCR beta chain is given with its context. The clone's antigen remains unknown. No base-level quality is on record; no much larger clone is a single base apart. The record originates from a study of blood T cells in healthy people across ages (dated by TCRdb to the mid-2010s). Describing the broader study: Template switching captured roughly one uniquely barcoded TCR beta cDNA molecule per two T cells in model experiments. To track age-related changes in TCR beta repertoire diversity, the study relied on deep sequencing normalized with unique cDNA molecular identifiers. Donors were grouped into four age groups: young (average approximately 16 years), middle-aged (roughly 37), aged (about 60) and long-lived (less than 85). Donors of different ages were randomly distributed across sequencing lanes to avoid experimental bias. For two donors (one aged 18 to 30 and one aged 80 or older), the study analyzed two additional independent replicas of 1 million unique cDNA reads from the same blood draw. Findings and caveats that apply to the study as a whole: The percentage of naive T cells measured by flow cytometry correlated strongly with observed TCR beta diversity. Since profiling was done on bulk unsorted PBMCs, naive and antigen-experienced compartments could not be conclusively compared. The CMV infection status of donors was not known, potentially confounding age-related changes in expanded clonotypes. Estimates of total diversity based on one million sequenced T cells were regarded as lower bounds and as underestimates. As age increased, observed TCR beta diversity per million T cells dropped in a roughly linear way, and a significant reduction was already evident by age about 40. Compared with the aged group, the long-lived group had more naive CD4+ T cells, fewer expanded clones and increased TCR diversity, a pattern suggesting age selection.

Donors were under 40 systemically healthy Caucasian individuals from Russia aged roughly 6 to 90 years. Each donor gave about 11 milliliters of peripheral blood, drawn into EDTA-treated Vacutainer tubes. Ficoll-Paque density-gradient centrifugation was used to isolate PBMCs, with at least 7 million per sample. Total RNA, at least 5.5 micrograms per sample, was extracted from PBMCs with Trizol reagent. For every donor, flow cytometry on a PBMC aliquot measured the percentage of naive CD45RAhigh/CD27high T cells. Library preparation was by 5' RACE. Data came from an Illumina HiSeq 2500. A second 7 to 11 cycle PCR used a sample-barcoded 5' primer and a J-beta primer mix. A unique molecular identifier was introduced onto each TCR beta cDNA molecule by a template-switch 5' adaptor carrying 12 random nucleotides. Each sample yielded at least 2.5 million CDR3-containing paired-end reads. First-strand cDNA synthesis was performed from all RNA using the Mint cDNA synthesis kit, with priming by a TRBC-specific oligonucleotide. After uracil-DNA glycosylase treatment, a first 18-cycle PCR used universal primers M1SS and BC2_uni_R on all cDNA. In the source study's methods: Each sample was normalized by randomly selecting 1 million high-quality reads, each carrying a distinct molecular identifier. Instead of being binned into consensus sequences, reads that shared molecular identifiers were thrown out. MiTCR, with a Q25 quality threshold and the strictest error-elimination algorithm, was used for CDR3 identification, clonotype clustering and error correction. A nonparametric unseen species model using Euler transformation provided a lower-bound estimate of total TCR beta diversity. The public reads were reprocessed in TCRdb via fastp at Q25 and MiXCR, keeping in-frame beta chains. Records with the same CDR3 protein are collapsed into one entry carrying the most frequent genes and DNA. These V and J calls derive from TCRdb rather than the authors' analysis. This sample is represented by hundreds of thousands of distinct CDR3 sequences; around 50% of them were singletons. 20% to 30% of the sample rests with the top ten.

V drops 6 bases and J drops 0 bases, leaving 17 bases in between. Taken from cysteine to phenylalanine, the CDR3 has 15 residues. Only the CDR3 DNA stays, 45 bases, in frame from base 1. From a lookup of the germline V gene, CDR1 and CDR2 are SQVTM and ANQGSEA. The receptor was isolated from a middle-aged man in good health. The V and J genes are TRBV29-1 and TRBJ2-5, with the D call perhaps TRBD1 or TRBD2, as 5 bases match in each case. Source material: blood. The bases read TGCAGCGTATTAGGGACCAATAACTACCAAGAGACCCAGTACTTC. Its protein reads: CSVLGTNNYQETQYF.